Shown below are 31 T cell receptor beta chains from a single sample sequenced in a study of monozygotic twins with inflammatory bowel disease (dated by TCRdb to about 2019). Library creation used 5' RACE. The sequencing machine was an Illumina HiSeq 2500. TCRdb reprocessed the reads, reporting each CDR3 protein sequence once and no DNA. The table for this sample shows about 43,000 distinct CDR3 sequences. The ten largest make up more than 4.5% of the sample. The sample comprised blood. The receptors shown here come from a human donor with ulcerative colitis or Crohn's disease, or a healthy co-twin of an affected twin (not recorded which).

The rearrangement uses TRBV6-2 or TRBV6-3 and TRBJ2-3; checking the TCRdb D call of TRBD2 is not possible without DNA. CDR3 length: 15 amino acids. CDR1 MNHEY and CDR2 SVGEGT come from the germline V gene. This CDR3 reads CASSASGPSTDTQYF.

This rearrangement joins TRBV7-7 to TRBJ1-1; TCRdb selects TRBD1, and the lack of DNA leaves this call unchecked. This CDR3 has 13 residues. The germline CDR1 and CDR2 sequences are SSHAT and FNYEAQ (reference sequence). The CDR3 region is CASSPQPGTEAFF.

The genes are TRBV7-8 and TRBJ1-6; TCRdb reports TRBD1, a call that lacks DNA to check it against. The CDR3 contains 15 residues. Germline V gene lookup returns CDR1 SGHVS and CDR2 FQNEAQ. The CDR3 spells CASSVSGTANSPLHF.

The chain employs TRBV20-1 and TRBJ2-3; without DNA, the TCRdb call of TRBD1 cannot be checked. Germline V gene data show CDR1 as DFQATT and CDR2 as SNEGSKA (reference sequence). This CDR3 contains 17 residues. CDR3 sequence: CSPYTGQGASGADTQYF.

The chain uses TRBV20-1 and TRBJ1-1; TCRdb's assignment of TRBD1 cannot be checked, as there is no DNA. The CDR3 contains 15 residues. Germline V gives CDR1 DFQATT, CDR2 SNEGSKA (reference sequence). CDR3 amino acids: CSASTPGGRNTEAFF.

This chain connects TRBV7-2 to TRBJ1-5. Looked up from germline, CDR1 is SGHTA and CDR2 is FQGNSA. The CDR3 is 13 amino acids. The CDR3 spells CASSLEWSQPQHF.

J is TRBJ1-1 and V is TRBV5-1; TCRdb returns TRBD1, unconfirmable since there is no DNA. The V gene's germline CDR1 is SGHRS and CDR2 YFSETQ. This CDR3 has 16 amino acids. Here the CDR3 reads CASSFGQGNMNTEAFF.

The CDR3 here is CSVLLAGGKNEQFF. The rearrangement links TRBV29-1 to TRBJ2-1; the TCRdb D gene call, TRBD2, has no DNA to confirm it. Germline V gene lookup returns CDR1 SQVTM and CDR2 ANQGSEA. This CDR3 is 14 amino acids long.

The V gene is TRBV4-1, the J gene TRBJ2-1; TCRdb lists TRBD2, though no DNA is available to test this call. The germline V gene has CDR1 MGHRA and CDR2 YSYEKL. The length of the CDR3 is 17 residues. The CDR3 is CASSQVRLVRSYNEQFF.

The V gene is TRBV11-2, the J gene TRBJ2-1; TCRdb designates TRBD1, a call that cannot be tested without DNA. The CDR3 spans 16 residues. Germline V gives CDR1 SGHAT, CDR2 FQNNGV. This chain's CDR3 is CASSLDPGQGYNEQFF.

The CDR3 region is CASSSAGGADTQYF. The chain has TRBV7-2 and TRBJ2-3. The CDR3 totals 14 residues. CDR1 SGHTA and CDR2 FQGNSA come from the germline V gene.

The J gene is TRBJ2-6, the V gene TRBV5-1; the D call of TRBD1 rests on TCRdb alone, since no DNA is present to check it. CDR3 length: 16 amino acids. Looked up from germline, CDR1 is SGHRS and CDR2 is YFSETQ. The CDR3 loop reads CASRLTGGSGANVLTF.

The chain recombines TRBV27 with TRBJ2-5; there is no DNA to check the TCRdb D call of TRBD2. The CDR3 is 17 amino acids. Per germline, CDR1 MNHEY and CDR2 SMNVEV (reference sequence). CDR3 sequence: CASSLAGLGRNQETQYF.

The rearrangement joins TRBV6-5 to TRBJ1-1. Per the germline V gene, CDR1 is MNHEY and CDR2 is SVGAGI. There are 12 residues in the CDR3. The CDR3 loop is CASSYGGTEAFF.

The rearrangement uses TRBV7-2 and TRBJ1-1; TCRdb's D call, TRBD1, is unchecked because there is no DNA. Per germline, CDR1 SGHTA and CDR2 FQGNSA. The CDR3 sequence is 17 residues long. The CDR3 region is CASSFRIVRGRGTEAFF.

The chain recombines TRBV20-1 with TRBJ2-1; without DNA, the TCRdb call of TRBD2 cannot be checked. The CDR3 consists of 15 residues. Germline-derived CDR1 and CDR2 are DFQATT and SNEGSKA (reference sequence). This CDR3 reads CSARGREAVYNEQFF.

V gene TRBV5-1 combines with J gene TRBJ2-7; TCRdb outputs TRBD2, but without DNA this stays unchecked. Germline V lookup: CDR1 SGHRS, CDR2 YFSETQ. This CDR3 is 15 amino acids long. The CDR3 loop reads CASSPTGRPPGEQYF.

This rearrangement joins TRBV18 to TRBJ2-2; lacking DNA, the TRBD2 call made by TCRdb goes unchecked. The CDR3 sequence is 16 residues long. CDR1 is KGHSH, CDR2 LQKENI, per germline. The CDR3 protein is CASSPDGLGFSGELFF.

The chain links TRBV7-2 to TRBJ2-3; the D call from TCRdb, TRBD1, cannot be confirmed without DNA. CDR3 length: 17 residues. From germline, CDR1 is SGHTA and CDR2 FQGNSA. Here the CDR3 reads CASSLVGGQGRGDTQYF.

V and J are TRBV5-6 and TRBJ2-5; the D gene TCRdb calls, TRBD2, cannot be checked with no DNA. Germline lookup yields CDR1 SGHDT and CDR2 YYEEEE. This CDR3 contains 13 residues. This chain's CDR3 is CASSPGTRETQYF.

This chain joins TRBV7-2 and TRBJ2-3. CDR1 is SGHTA and CDR2 is FQGNSA in the germline V gene. The CDR3 totals 14 residues. The CDR3 here is CASSLVSSTDTQYF. The complete variable domain, with remaining parts taken from reference TRBV7-2 and TRBJ2-3, reads GAGVSQSPSNKVTEKGKDVELRCDPISGHTALYWYRQSLGQGLEFLIYFQGNSAPDKSGLPSDRFSAERTGGSVSTLTIQRTQQEDSAVYLCASSLVSSTDTQYFGPGTRLTVL.

The chain links TRBV9 to TRBJ1-3. The CDR3 loop spans 14 amino acids. Germline-derived CDR1 and CDR2 are SGDLS and YYNGEE. The CDR3 loop reads CASSLTSSGNTIYF.

This chain joins TRBV12-3 or TRBV12-4 and TRBJ1-2; no DNA is available, so the TRBD1 call from TCRdb remains unchecked. The CDR3 is 13 amino acids. The CDR3: CASNPRDLYGYTF.

The chain joins TRBV4-3 to TRBJ1-2; the TRBD1 assignment by TCRdb is unverifiable without DNA. The CDR3 is 14 residues long. Germline values: CDR1 LGHNA, CDR2 YSLEER. The CDR3 loop reads CASSQTGGGDGYTF.

The chain couples TRBV12-3 or TRBV12-4 to TRBJ2-1; without DNA, the TCRdb call of TRBD1 cannot be checked. The CDR3 has 11 amino acids. CDR3 protein: CASSTGGEQFF.

The chain carries TRBV10-3 and TRBJ1-2. The CDR3 totals 12 residues. Germline-derived CDR1 and CDR2 are ENHRY and SYGVKD. Here the CDR3 reads CAISESQEGYTF.

The V and J genes are TRBV27 and TRBJ2-1; there is no DNA to check the TCRdb D call of TRBD2. This CDR3 is 19 amino acids long. Per germline, CDR1 MNHEY and CDR2 SMNVEV (reference sequence). The CDR3 region is CASSPYKGTSGRAYNEQFF.

The J gene is TRBJ2-1, the V gene TRBV7-6. Per the germline V gene, CDR1 is SGHVS and CDR2 is FNYEAQ. There are 11 residues in the CDR3. CDR3: CASSFYDEQFF.

The genes are TRBV6-6 and TRBJ1-1. This CDR3 spans 11 amino acids. From germline, CDR1 is MNHNY and CDR2 SVGAGI (reference sequence). The CDR3 region is CASSGNTEAFF.

The chain combines TRBV5-4 with TRBJ2-7; the TCRdb D gene call, TRBD1, has no DNA to confirm it. Germline assignment: CDR1 SGHNT and CDR2 YYREEE (reference sequence). CDR3 length: 14 residues. The CDR3 sequence: CASSLYRAGYEQYF.

The CDR3 loop reads CASSFGRGGYNEQFF. The V and J genes are TRBV12-3 or TRBV12-4 and TRBJ2-1; TCRdb selects TRBD2, and the lack of DNA leaves this call unchecked. The CDR3 sequence is 15 residues long.